This T cell receptor beta chain was found in a study of cytomegalovirus exposure and HLA in healthy donors. Germline lookup yields CDR1 KGHSH and CDR2 LQKENI. This CDR3 spans 16 amino acids. V dropped 6 bases and J dropped 6; count of bases not matched to a gene: 10. With regard to this clone: Its antigen remains unidentified.

The donors (healthy individuals) were bone marrow donors. Findings of the study overall: A likely sequencing artifact accounted for one observed cluster of highly shared sequence variants.

The PCR employed 60 Vbeta primers together with 13 Jbeta primers. TCRdb's table, derived via immunoSEQ multiplex PCR, lists solely in-frame clones and lacks some. The sample holds approximately 120,000 clones, under 90% seen once. The TCR sequence derives from a woman aged 30 to 39 in good health and CMV-seronegative. V gene TRBV18 combines with J gene TRBJ2-3, with 12 bases that match TRBD2. The sequenced sample consisted of PBMCs. CDR3 residues: CASSRGLAGSGDTQYF. The CDR3 nucleotides read TGTGCCAGCTCCCGCGGACTAGCGGGATCGGGGGATACGCAGTATTTT.